This T cell receptor beta chain was sequenced for a study of blood T cell repertoires in COVID-19. TCRdb's table, derived via immunoSEQ multiplex PCR, lists solely in-frame clones and lacks some. The table has fewer than 300,000 clones, 80% to 90% seen once. CDR3 length: 13 amino acids. CDR1 is SNHLY and CDR2 is FYNNEI in the germline V gene. The V and J ends lost 3 bases and 6 bases, in that order; junction bases with no gene match: 2. Input material: peripheral blood. This TCR was sampled from a man aged 45-65 years with COVID-19, enrolled during active disease. The chain carries TRBV2 and TRBJ1-5; 7 bases fit TRBD1. CDR3: CASSEDRIQPQHF. The CDR3 DNA reads as TGTGCCAGCAGTGAGGACAGGATTCAGCCCCAGCATTTT.